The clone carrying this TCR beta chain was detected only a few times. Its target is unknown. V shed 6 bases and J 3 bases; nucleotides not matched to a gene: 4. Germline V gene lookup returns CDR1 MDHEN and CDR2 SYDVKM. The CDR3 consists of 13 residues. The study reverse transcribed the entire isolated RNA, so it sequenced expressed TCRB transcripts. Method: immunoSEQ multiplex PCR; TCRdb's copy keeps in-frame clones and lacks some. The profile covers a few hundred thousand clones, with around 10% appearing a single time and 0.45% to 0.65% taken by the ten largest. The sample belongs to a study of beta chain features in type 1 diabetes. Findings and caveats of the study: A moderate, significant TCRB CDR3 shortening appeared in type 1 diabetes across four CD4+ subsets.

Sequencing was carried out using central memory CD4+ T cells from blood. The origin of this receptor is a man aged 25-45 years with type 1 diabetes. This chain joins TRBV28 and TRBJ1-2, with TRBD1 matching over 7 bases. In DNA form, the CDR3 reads TGTGCCAGCAGACCGACAGGGTACTATGGCTACACCTTC. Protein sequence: CASRPTGYYGYTF.